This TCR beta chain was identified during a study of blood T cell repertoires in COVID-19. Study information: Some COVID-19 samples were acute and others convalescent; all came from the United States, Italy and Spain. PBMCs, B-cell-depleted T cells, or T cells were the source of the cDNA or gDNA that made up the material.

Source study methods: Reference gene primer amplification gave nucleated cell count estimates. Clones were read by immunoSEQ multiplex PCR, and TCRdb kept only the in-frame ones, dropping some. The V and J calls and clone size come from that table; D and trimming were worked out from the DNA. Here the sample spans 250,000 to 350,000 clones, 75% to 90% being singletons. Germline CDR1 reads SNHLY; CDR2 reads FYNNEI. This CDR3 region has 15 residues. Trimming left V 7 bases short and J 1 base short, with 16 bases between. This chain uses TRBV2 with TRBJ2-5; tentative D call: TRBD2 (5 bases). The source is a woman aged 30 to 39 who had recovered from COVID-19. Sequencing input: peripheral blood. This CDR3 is CASTLAGGTQETQYF. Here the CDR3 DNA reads TGTGCCAGCACATTGGCGGGCGGAACCCAAGAGACCCAGTACTTC.